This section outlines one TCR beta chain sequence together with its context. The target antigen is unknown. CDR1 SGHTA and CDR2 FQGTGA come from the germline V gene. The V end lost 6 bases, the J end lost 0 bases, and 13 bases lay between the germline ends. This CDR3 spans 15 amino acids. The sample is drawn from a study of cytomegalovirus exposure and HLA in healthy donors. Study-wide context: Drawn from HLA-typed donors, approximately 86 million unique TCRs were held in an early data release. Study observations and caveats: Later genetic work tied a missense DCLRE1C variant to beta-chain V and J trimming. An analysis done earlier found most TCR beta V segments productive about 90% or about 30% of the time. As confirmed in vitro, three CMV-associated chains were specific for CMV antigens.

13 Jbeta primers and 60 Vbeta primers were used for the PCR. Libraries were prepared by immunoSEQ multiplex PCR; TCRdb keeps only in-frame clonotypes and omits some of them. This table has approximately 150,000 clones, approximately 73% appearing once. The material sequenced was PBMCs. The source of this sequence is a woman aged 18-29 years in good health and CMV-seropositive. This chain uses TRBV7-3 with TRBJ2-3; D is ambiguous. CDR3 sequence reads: CASRPTRASTDTQYF. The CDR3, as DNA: TGTGCCAGCAGGCCGACAAGAGCTAGCACAGATACGCAGTATTTT.